The T cell receptor (beta chain) described here comes from a study of cytomegalovirus exposure and HLA in healthy donors. Study-wide findings and caveats: Using the classifier, cytomegalovirus status was reportedly diagnosed with high specificity and sensitivity. Among TCR sequences, most were rare, though some public TCRs appeared in many donors. V segments that were indistinguishable, TRBV6-2 and TRBV6-3 among them, were omitted from analysis.

The PCR contained 60 Vbeta and 13 Jbeta primers. Method: immunoSEQ multiplex PCR; TCRdb's copy keeps in-frame clones and lacks some. The sample has 100,000 to 150,000 clones, around three fifths seen once. Germline CDR1 and CDR2: SEHNR and FQNEAQ (reference sequence). The CDR3 has 13 amino acids. V gave up 3 bases and J gave up 6 bases, with 11 bases separating them. This clone showed up just a few times. What it binds is not known. The receptor was derived from a woman aged 35 to 49 in good health and CMV-seropositive. The chain has TRBV7-9 and TRBJ1-2; a weak D match, TRBD1 (6 bases). The sequencing input was PBMCs. CDR3 in DNA: TGTGCCAGCAGCTTTGGGGCAGGGGATGGCTACACCTTC. Protein product: CASSFGAGDGYTF.